This T cell receptor (beta chain) was captured in a study of blood T cell repertoires in COVID-19. Study at large: Researchers got acute and convalescent COVID-19 samples from the United States, Italy and Spain. Sample material is recorded as cDNA or gDNA derived from T cells, B-cell-depleted T cells, or PBMCs.

Libraries were prepared by immunoSEQ multiplex PCR; TCRdb keeps only in-frame clonotypes and omits some of them. The profile shows 250,000 to 300,000 clones, more than 85% of them singletons. The V gene's germline CDR1 is MNHEY and CDR2 SMNVEV (reference sequence). There are 14 residues in the CDR3. J was trimmed by 2 bases and V by 5 bases; bases with no gene match: 5. Seattle participants joined during active infection and were tracked over time. Specimen: peripheral blood. The sequence was obtained from a woman younger than 45 with COVID-19, enrolled during active disease. The V and J genes are TRBV27 and TRBJ1-1, with 7 positions matching TRBD1. CDR3 in amino acids: CASSDRERNTEAFF. CDR3 DNA: TGTGCCAGCAGTGACAGGGAGCGAAACACTGAAGCTTTCTTT.